The clone carrying this T cell receptor beta chain was found many times. Its specificity is not known. RNA transcripts yielded amplified TCR beta CDR3 regions. First-round RT-PCR of the TCR CDR3 relied on the HTBI primer set. One entry per CDR3 protein results from TCRdb running MiXCR on the multiplex PCR reads. The repertoire includes 500,000 to 750,000 distinct CDR3 sequences, 46% of them detected once, and around 8% sits in the top ten. Trimming pared 1 base from V and 0 bases from J, leaving 8 bases between. The CDR3 is 15 residues long. Germline CDR1 reads SGHDT; CDR2 reads YYEEEE. The sample is drawn from a study of T cells in Graves' hyperthyroidism and ophthalmopathy. Broader study findings: Stable hyperthyroidism was told apart from ophthalmopathy by a model built on 13 V-J features.

Graves' hyperthyroidism was deemed stable given no ophthalmopathy progression within 18 months. Patients were aged 18 to 65, had disease duration under 2 months, and had newly diagnosed hyperthyroidism. The sequence derives from a woman aged 18 to 35 with Graves' hyperthyroidism. V usage is TRBV5-6 and J usage is TRBJ1-3, with a tentative D call TRBD1 (5 bases). The specimen sequenced was peripheral blood or thyroid tissue (not recorded which). The chain's CDR3 is CASSLSGDSGNTIYF. CDR3 DNA sequence: TGTGCCAGCAGCTTGTCGGGGGACTCTGGAAACACCATATATTTT.